A single sample gave rise to the 5 T cell receptor beta chains below, sequenced in a study of blood T cell repertoires in COVID-19. Only in-frame clones appear in the TCRdb table, and some are missing; sequencing was by immunoSEQ multiplex PCR. The table lists 270,000 or so clones, more than 70% of them singletons. The sample was PBMCs or T cells enriched from blood (not recorded which). The receptors here all came from a woman aged 40-49 years with acute COVID-19.

This sequence joins TRBV13 and TRBJ1-6; the D is unclear. V was shortened by 3 bases and J by 10 bases, with 10 bases between the two germline ends. The CDR3 sequence is 13 residues long. Germline V gene data show CDR1 as PRHDT and CDR2 as FYEKMQ (reference sequence). CDR3 in amino acids: CASSFQRSSPLHF. Here the CDR3 DNA reads TGTGCCAGCAGCTTTCAAAGGAGCTCACCCCTCCACTTT.

The rearrangement links TRBV2 to TRBJ1-6; 8 bases are shared with TRBD1. V was clipped by 5 bases and J by 5 bases; unmatched bases: 5. CDR3 length: 15 residues. Germline V gives CDR1 SNHLY, CDR2 FYNNEI. The CDR3 DNA reads as TGTGCCAGCAGTCAGACGGACAGGGATAATTCACCCCTCCACTTT. Protein: CASSQTDRDNSPLHF.

V is TRBV27 and J is TRBJ2-5; D perhaps matches TRBD2 (6 bases). The CDR3 spans 15 residues. The germline V and J ends were trimmed by 0 bases and 9 bases, with 17 bases remaining between them. The germline V gene has CDR1 MNHEY and CDR2 SMNVEV (reference sequence). This chain's CDR3 is CASSLSRGTGWAQYF. CDR3 sequence (DNA): TGTGCCAGCAGTTTATCACGGGGGACCGGGTGGGCCCAGTACTTC.

The chain uses TRBV30 and TRBJ2-6; 7 bases map to TRBD2. CDR1 and CDR2 (germline): GTSNPN, SVGIG (reference sequence). The CDR3 has 13 amino acids. V was clipped by 5 bases and J by 3 bases; unmatched bases: 1. This CDR3 is CAWAGVGANVLTF. CDR3 sequence (DNA): TGTGCCTGGGCGGGAGTTGGGGCCAACGTCCTGACTTTC.

This chain connects TRBV28 to TRBJ1-3, with D possibly matching TRBD1 (6 bases). Germline CDR1 and CDR2: MDHEN and SYDVKM. Trimming pared 4 bases from V and 3 bases from J, leaving 19 bases between. The CDR3 totals 17 residues. CDR3 in amino acids: CASSSFNYRALGNTIYF. In DNA form, the CDR3 reads TGTGCCAGCAGTTCCTTTAATTACAGGGCACTTGGAAACACCATATATTTT.